These T cell receptor beta chains were read from a single sample in a study of blood T cell repertoires in COVID-19. TCRdb's table, derived via immunoSEQ multiplex PCR, lists solely in-frame clones and lacks some. The table lists fewer than 200,000 clones, about nine tenths of them singletons. The material sequenced was peripheral blood. The source is a man younger than 40 with COVID-19, enrolled during active disease. CDR3s include the opening cysteine and the closing phenylalanine or tryptophan. The order of the fields is clone size, V gene, J gene, D gene, CDR3 DNA, CDR3 protein. A D gene is named only where the DNA matches it firmly. Rows may omit the clone size; those that give it use once, few, many or a size class.

clone size: -; V gene: TRBV4-3; J gene: TRBJ2-7; D gene: -; CDR3 DNA: TGCGCCAGCAGCCATCGAGGGGCGGGATTCTCCTACGAGCAGTACTTC; CDR3 protein: CASSHRGAGFSYEQYF
clone size: -; V gene: TRBV27; J gene: TRBJ1-1; D gene: TRBD1; CDR3 DNA: TGTGCCAGCAGTTTGAGGGGGCAGAACACTGAAGCTTTCTTT; CDR3 protein: CASSLRGQNTEAFF
clone size: -; V gene: TRBV3-1/TRBV3-2; J gene: TRBJ2-3; D gene: -; CDR3 DNA: TGTGCCAGCAGCCAAGAAGCCTCTAGCACAGATACGCAGTATTTT; CDR3 protein: CASSQEASSTDTQYF
clone size: -; V gene: TRBV7-6; J gene: TRBJ2-5; D gene: -; CDR3 DNA: TGTGCCAGCAGCCGAGAGGCCTTTCCTTTGGAGACCCAGTACTTC; CDR3 protein: CASSREAFPLETQYF
clone size: few; V gene: TRBV7-8; J gene: TRBJ1-6; D gene: -; CDR3 DNA: TGTGCCAGCAGCTTTGGGGGGTATAGCTCCTATAATTCACCCCTCCACTTT; CDR3 protein: CASSFGGYSSYNSPLHF
clone size: -; V gene: TRBV5-1; J gene: TRBJ2-2; D gene: -; CDR3 DNA: TGCGCCAGCAGCTGGGGGGAAGCCGGGGAGCTGTTTTTT; CDR3 protein: CASSWGEAGELFF
clone size: -; V gene: TRBV9; J gene: TRBJ2-1; D gene: -; CDR3 DNA: TGTGCCAGCAACGTAGGTAGCGGAGTTTACTACAATGAGCAGTTCTTC; CDR3 protein: CASNVGSGVYYNEQFF
clone size: -; V gene: TRBV10-3; J gene: TRBJ1-2; D gene: TRBD1; CDR3 DNA: TGTGCCACCGGGACAGGAGTTAACTATGGCTACACCTTC; CDR3 protein: CATGTGVNYGYTF
clone size: -; V gene: TRBV27; J gene: TRBJ2-1; D gene: TRBD2; CDR3 DNA: TGTGCCAGCAGTACGGATCCGGGAGGATCGTACAATGAGCAGTTCTTC; CDR3 protein: CASSTDPGGSYNEQFF
clone size: -; V gene: TRBV11-1; J gene: TRBJ1-1; D gene: TRBD1; CDR3 DNA: TGTGCCAGCAGCTCTAACAGGGGGCGGACTGAAGCTTTCTTT; CDR3 protein: CASSSNRGRTEAFF
clone size: -; V gene: TRBV18; J gene: TRBJ2-5; D gene: TRBD2; CDR3 DNA: TGTGCCAGCTCACCAAAACTAGCGGGAGGTCCATCCCAGTACTTC; CDR3 protein: CASSPKLAGGPSQYF
clone size: once; V gene: TRBV24-1; J gene: TRBJ2-3; D gene: TRBD2; CDR3 DNA: TGTGCCACCGCTAGCGGGAGGGCCCCTTCCACAGATACGCAGTATTTT; CDR3 protein: CATASGRAPSTDTQYF
clone size: -; V gene: TRBV7-2; J gene: TRBJ2-1; D gene: -; CDR3 DNA: TGTGCCAGCAGCCCACCCCGTAGTCAAGCTGAGCAGTTCTTC; CDR3 protein: CASSPPRSQAEQFF
clone size: -; V gene: TRBV9; J gene: TRBJ1-2; D gene: TRBD1; CDR3 DNA: TGTGCCAGCAGCGCCGGACAGGTCTATGGCTACACCTTC; CDR3 protein: CASSAGQVYGYTF
clone size: -; V gene: TRBV7-2; J gene: TRBJ2-6; D gene: -; CDR3 DNA: TGTGCCAGCAGCTTCACAGGGTGGGGGGCCAACGTCCTGACTTTC; CDR3 protein: CASSFTGWGANVLTF
clone size: -; V gene: TRBV18; J gene: TRBJ1-4; D gene: -; CDR3 DNA: TGTGCCAGCTCACCACTGGCTTCTAATGAAAAACTGTTTTTT; CDR3 protein: CASSPLASNEKLFF
clone size: once; V gene: TRBV10-2; J gene: TRBJ1-1; D gene: TRBD1; CDR3 DNA: TGCGCCAGCAGCCAGGACAGGGGGCGAACTGAAGCTTTCTTT; CDR3 protein: CASSQDRGRTEAFF
clone size: -; V gene: TRBV11-2; J gene: TRBJ2-3; D gene: TRBD1; CDR3 DNA: TGTGCCAGCAGCCCCAGTCCCGGGACAGGGATCGCGCAGTATTTT; CDR3 protein: CASSPSPGTGIAQYF
clone size: few; V gene: TRBV9; J gene: TRBJ2-1; D gene: TRBD2; CDR3 DNA: TGTGCCAGCAGCGGATCCATCGCCCCAACTAGCGGGGACTACAATGAGCAGTTCTTC; CDR3 protein: CASSGSIAPTSGDYNEQFF
clone size: -; V gene: TRBV27; J gene: TRBJ2-1; D gene: TRBD2; CDR3 DNA: TGTGCCAGCAGTTCGGGACTAGCGGGAGGAGGCTCCTACAATGAGCAGTTCTTC; CDR3 protein: CASSSGLAGGGSYNEQFF
clone size: few; V gene: TRBV3-1/TRBV3-2; J gene: TRBJ2-1; D gene: TRBD1; CDR3 DNA: TGTGCCAGCAGATACAGGGGTGAGCAGTTCTTC; CDR3 protein: CASRYRGEQFF
clone size: once; V gene: TRBV5-1; J gene: TRBJ1-1; D gene: TRBD1; CDR3 DNA: TGCGCCAGCAGCTCCGGGACAGGGATGAACACTGAAGCTTTCTTT; CDR3 protein: CASSSGTGMNTEAFF
clone size: -; V gene: TRBV6-1; J gene: TRBJ1-5; D gene: -; CDR3 DNA: TGTGCCAGCAGTGAGGCAGGTAATCAGCCCCAGCATTTT; CDR3 protein: CASSEAGNQPQHF
clone size: -; V gene: TRBV7-9; J gene: TRBJ2-1; D gene: TRBD2; CDR3 DNA: TGTGCCAGCAGCAAAAGACTAGCGGGAGTGGTCGATGAGCAGTTCTTC; CDR3 protein: CASSKRLAGVVDEQFF
clone size: -; V gene: TRBV25-1; J gene: TRBJ2-6; D gene: TRBD1; CDR3 DNA: TGTGCCAGCACCGAACAGGGGAAAGGGGCCAACGTCCTGACTTTC; CDR3 protein: CASTEQGKGANVLTF
clone size: once; V gene: TRBV24-1; J gene: TRBJ1-1; D gene: TRBD1; CDR3 DNA: TGTGCCACCAGGAACGGACAGGCTATGAACACTGAAGCTTTCTTT; CDR3 protein: CATRNGQAMNTEAFF
clone size: -; V gene: TRBV6-1; J gene: TRBJ2-5; D gene: TRBD1; CDR3 DNA: TGTGCCAGCAGTGAGGACAGGGTCGGGGAGACCCAGTACTTC; CDR3 protein: CASSEDRVGETQYF
clone size: -; V gene: TRBV5-5; J gene: TRBJ2-5; D gene: -; CDR3 DNA: TGTGCCAGCAGCCCCCGGGACTTGAGTTTCCGAGAGACCCAGTACTTC; CDR3 protein: CASSPRDLSFRETQYF
clone size: -; V gene: TRBV3-1/TRBV3-2; J gene: TRBJ2-1; D gene: -; CDR3 DNA: TGTGCCAGCAGCCCTCTCGGGGTAAACAATGAGCAGTTCTTC; CDR3 protein: CASSPLGVNNEQFF
clone size: -; V gene: TRBV7-9; J gene: TRBJ2-2; D gene: TRBD2; CDR3 DNA: TGTGCCAGCAGCTTAGGTCTAGCGGGAGTTACCGGGGAGCTGTTTTTT; CDR3 protein: CASSLGLAGVTGELFF
clone size: -; V gene: TRBV6-2/TRBV6-3; J gene: TRBJ1-1; D gene: -; CDR3 DNA: TGTGCCAGCAGTAATCTACAGGGTGGAACTGAAGCTTTCTTT; CDR3 protein: CASSNLQGGTEAFF
clone size: -; V gene: TRBV24-1; J gene: TRBJ2-2; D gene: -; CDR3 DNA: TGTGCCACCAGTGATTTGCCGACAGAACCTAACACCGGGGAGCTGTTTTTT; CDR3 protein: CATSDLPTEPNTGELFF
clone size: -; V gene: TRBV2; J gene: TRBJ2-1; D gene: -; CDR3 DNA: TGTGCCAGCAATGGAGTGGCCTACAATGAGCAGTTCTTC; CDR3 protein: CASNGVAYNEQFF
clone size: -; V gene: TRBV5-4; J gene: TRBJ1-1; D gene: TRBD1; CDR3 DNA: TGTGCCAGCAGCTTACCGGACAGGGGGAACACTGAAGCTTTCTTT; CDR3 protein: CASSLPDRGNTEAFF
clone size: -; V gene: TRBV4-1; J gene: TRBJ2-6; D gene: -; CDR3 DNA: TGCGCCAGCAGCCAATGGGCAGGGCGCTCTGGGGCCAACGTCCTGACTTTC; CDR3 protein: CASSQWAGRSGANVLTF
clone size: -; V gene: TRBV19; J gene: TRBJ1-5; D gene: -; CDR3 DNA: TGTGCCAGTAGTACGAGAGCCCGGGGGGTCAATCAGCCCCAGCATTTT; CDR3 protein: CASSTRARGVNQPQHF
clone size: -; V gene: TRBV30; J gene: TRBJ1-5; D gene: -; CDR3 DNA: TGTGCCTGGAAGGGCCCCGGGACATTCTCAAGCAATCAGCCCCAGCATTTT; CDR3 protein: CAWKGPGTFSSNQPQHF
clone size: -; V gene: TRBV19; J gene: TRBJ1-1; D gene: -; CDR3 DNA: TGTGCCAGTAGTATTTCCTGGAACACTGAAGCTTTCTTT; CDR3 protein: CASSISWNTEAFF
clone size: -; V gene: TRBV11-2; J gene: TRBJ1-1; D gene: -; CDR3 DNA: TGTGCCAGCAGCTTCACCGGGGGTCTGAACACTGAAGCTTTCTTT; CDR3 protein: CASSFTGGLNTEAFF
clone size: -; V gene: TRBV3-1/TRBV3-2; J gene: TRBJ1-3; D gene: TRBD1; CDR3 DNA: TGTGCCAGCAGCCAAGGACCCAGGGGGCAACAGGGAAACACCATATATTTT; CDR3 protein: CASSQGPRGQQGNTIYF
clone size: -; V gene: TRBV12-5; J gene: TRBJ2-1; D gene: TRBD2; CDR3 DNA: TGTGCTAGTGGTCCTAGCGGGGGTAGGGACAATGAGCAGTTCTTC; CDR3 protein: CASGPSGGRDNEQFF
clone size: -; V gene: TRBV6-5; J gene: TRBJ2-7; D gene: -; CDR3 DNA: TGTGCCAGCAGTTACTCCCGTTTTCGCGCTGAGCAGTACTTC; CDR3 protein: CASSYSRFRAEQYF
clone size: -; V gene: TRBV6-1; J gene: TRBJ1-5; D gene: -; CDR3 DNA: TGTGCCAGCAGTGGGCCACGGGACACATCTACTCAGCCCCAGCATTTT; CDR3 protein: CASSGPRDTSTQPQHF
clone size: -; V gene: TRBV7-2; J gene: TRBJ2-1; D gene: TRBD2; CDR3 DNA: TGTGCCAGCAGCTTATCTGCCCGGACTAGCGGGGCGAATGAGCAGTTCTTC; CDR3 protein: CASSLSARTSGANEQFF
clone size: -; V gene: TRBV11-3; J gene: TRBJ2-3; D gene: -; CDR3 DNA: TGTGCCAGCAGCTTATCGGGGGGCACAGATACGCAGTATTTT; CDR3 protein: CASSLSGGTDTQYF
clone size: -; V gene: TRBV28; J gene: TRBJ1-2; D gene: -; CDR3 DNA: TGTGCCAGCAGTCCCGCAGGATTCTTCTATGGCTACACCTTC; CDR3 protein: CASSPAGFFYGYTF
clone size: -; V gene: TRBV6-2/TRBV6-3; J gene: TRBJ2-1; D gene: TRBD2; CDR3 DNA: TGTGCCAGCAGTTACAGGAGCGGGGGGGGTTACAATGAGCAGTTCTTC; CDR3 protein: CASSYRSGGGYNEQFF
clone size: -; V gene: TRBV12-3/TRBV12-4; J gene: TRBJ1-2; D gene: -; CDR3 DNA: TGTGCCAGCAGTCCCGGACACGACGGCTACACCTTC; CDR3 protein: CASSPGHDGYTF
clone size: -; V gene: TRBV29-1; J gene: TRBJ2-7; D gene: TRBD2; CDR3 DNA: TGCAGCGTCCCAGGGAGGGGCTACGAGCAGTACTTC; CDR3 protein: CSVPGRGYEQYF
clone size: -; V gene: TRBV6-5; J gene: TRBJ1-2; D gene: TRBD1; CDR3 DNA: TGTGCCAGCTCGGACAGGGTGTATGGCTACACCTTC; CDR3 protein: CASSDRVYGYTF
clone size: -; V gene: TRBV24-1; J gene: TRBJ2-3; D gene: TRBD1; CDR3 DNA: TGTGCCACCAGTGATTTGGGACAGGGACTCACAGATACGCAGTATTTT; CDR3 protein: CATSDLGQGLTDTQYF
clone size: -; V gene: TRBV7-3; J gene: TRBJ1-2; D gene: -; CDR3 DNA: TGTGCCAGCAGCTTTATCAGGGGACGGGGCTACACCTTC; CDR3 protein: CASSFIRGRGYTF
clone size: -; V gene: TRBV19; J gene: TRBJ2-3; D gene: TRBD1; CDR3 DNA: TGTGCCAGTAGTATAAGGCAGGGACAGGCAGATACGCAGTATTTT; CDR3 protein: CASSIRQGQADTQYF
clone size: -; V gene: TRBV6-2/TRBV6-3; J gene: TRBJ1-1; D gene: TRBD1; CDR3 DNA: TGTGCCAGCAGTTACCTAGGGGGCTTGAACACTGAAGCTTTCTTT; CDR3 protein: CASSYLGGLNTEAFF
clone size: -; V gene: TRBV6-5; J gene: TRBJ2-7; D gene: -; CDR3 DNA: TGTGCCAGCACTCCCCAATCGCGGGACTACGAGCAGTACTTC; CDR3 protein: CASTPQSRDYEQYF